The present T cell receptor beta chain was sequenced within a study of blood T cell repertoires in COVID-19. On the study more broadly: Both acute and convalescent COVID-19 samples were obtained from the United States, Italy and Spain. In each case, the material was cDNA or gDNA derived from T cells, B-cell-depleted T cells, or PBMCs.

In the source study's methods: The assay estimated nucleated cells by amplifying reference gene primers. The protocol was immunoSEQ multiplex PCR, while the TCRdb copy is restricted to in-frame clones and leaves out a portion. V, J and clone size reflect that table, while D and trimming were determined from the DNA. The sample yields about 270,000 clones, less than 85% seen once. The CDR3 is made up of 14 amino acids. V shed 5 bases, J shed 7 bases, and the junction held 5 bases outside the gene matches. The germline CDR1 and CDR2 sequences are PRHDT and FYEKMQ (reference sequence). The origin of this receptor is a young woman with acute or convalescent COVID-19. Sequencing was carried out using peripheral blood. The rearrangement joins TRBV13 to TRBJ1-6; 7 bases match TRBD1. CDR3 sequence reads: CASSPGTENSPLHF. The CDR3 region has the DNA TGTGCCAGCAGCCCCGGGACAGAGAATTCACCCCTCCACTTT.